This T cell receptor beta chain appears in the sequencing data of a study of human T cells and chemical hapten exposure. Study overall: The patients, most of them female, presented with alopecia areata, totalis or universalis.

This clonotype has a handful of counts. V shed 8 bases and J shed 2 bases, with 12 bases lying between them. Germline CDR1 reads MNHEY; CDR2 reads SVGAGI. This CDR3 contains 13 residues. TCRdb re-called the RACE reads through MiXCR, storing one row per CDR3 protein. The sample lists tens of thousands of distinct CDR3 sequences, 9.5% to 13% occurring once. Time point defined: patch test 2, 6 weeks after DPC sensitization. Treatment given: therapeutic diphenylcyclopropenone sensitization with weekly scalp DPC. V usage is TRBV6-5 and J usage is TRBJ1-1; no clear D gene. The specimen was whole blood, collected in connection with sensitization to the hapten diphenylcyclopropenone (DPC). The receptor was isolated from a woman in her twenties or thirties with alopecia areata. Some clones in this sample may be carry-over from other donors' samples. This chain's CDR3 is CASLEALNTEAFF. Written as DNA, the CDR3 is TGTGCCAGCTTGGAGGCCCTTAACACTGAAGCTTTCTTT.